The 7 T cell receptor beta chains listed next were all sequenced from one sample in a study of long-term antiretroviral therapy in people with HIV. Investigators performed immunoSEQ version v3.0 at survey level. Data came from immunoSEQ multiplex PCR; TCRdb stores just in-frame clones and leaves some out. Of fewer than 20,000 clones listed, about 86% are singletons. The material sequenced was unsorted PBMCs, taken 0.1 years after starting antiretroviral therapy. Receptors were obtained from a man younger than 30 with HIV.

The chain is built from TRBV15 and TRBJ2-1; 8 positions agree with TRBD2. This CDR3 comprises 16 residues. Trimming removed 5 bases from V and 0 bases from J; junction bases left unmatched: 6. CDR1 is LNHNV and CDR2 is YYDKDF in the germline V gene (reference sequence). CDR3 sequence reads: CATSSPGGSSYNEQFF. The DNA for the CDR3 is TGTGCCACCAGCTCCCCGGGAGGGAGCTCCTACAATGAGCAGTTCTTC.

As DNA, the CDR3 is TGTGCCAGCAGCAAGCAGGTAGACGACTATGGCTACACCTTC. As protein: CASSKQVDDYGYTF. The V call is TRBV7-2, the J call TRBJ1-2, with unresolved D. V was shortened by 5 bases and J by 3 bases, with 13 bases between the two germline ends. The germline V gene has CDR1 SGHTA and CDR2 FQGNSA. CDR3 size: 14 residues.

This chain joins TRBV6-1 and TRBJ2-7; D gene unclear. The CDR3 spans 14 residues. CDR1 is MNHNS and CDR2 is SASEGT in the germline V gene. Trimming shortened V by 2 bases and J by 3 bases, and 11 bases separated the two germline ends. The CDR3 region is CASSERRRGYEQYF. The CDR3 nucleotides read TGTGCCAGCAGTGAAAGACGACGTGGCTACGAGCAGTACTTC.

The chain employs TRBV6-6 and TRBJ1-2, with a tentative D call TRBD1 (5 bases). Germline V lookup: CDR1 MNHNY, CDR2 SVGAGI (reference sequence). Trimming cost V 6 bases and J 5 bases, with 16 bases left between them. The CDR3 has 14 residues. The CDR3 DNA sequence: TGTGCCAGCAGCCCGGCAGGGTCGGGGTATGGCTACACCTTC. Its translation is CASSPAGSGYGYTF.

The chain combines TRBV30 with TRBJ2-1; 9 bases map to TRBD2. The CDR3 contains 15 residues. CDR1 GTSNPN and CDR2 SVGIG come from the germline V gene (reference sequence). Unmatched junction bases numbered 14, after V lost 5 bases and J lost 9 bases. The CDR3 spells CAWAPGVAGVPEQFF. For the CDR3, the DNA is TGTGCCTGGGCACCCGGGGTAGCGGGAGTTCCTGAGCAGTTCTTC.

CDR3: CASSIGAGGPGTGELFF. The DNA for the CDR3 is TGTGCCAGCAGCATTGGTGCGGGGGGGCCTGGTACCGGGGAGCTGTTTTTT. This chain joins TRBV7-6 and TRBJ2-2; 9 bases are shared with TRBD2. The CDR3 is 17 residues long. Unmatched junction bases numbered 12, after V lost 5 bases and J lost 5 bases. Germline V gives CDR1 SGHVS, CDR2 FNYEAQ.

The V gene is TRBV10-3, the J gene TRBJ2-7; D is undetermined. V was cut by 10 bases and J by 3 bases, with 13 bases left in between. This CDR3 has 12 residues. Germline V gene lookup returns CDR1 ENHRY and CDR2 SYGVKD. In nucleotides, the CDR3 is TGTGCCACCCGGACGGCGGACTACGAGCAGTACTTC. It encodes CATRTADYEQYF.